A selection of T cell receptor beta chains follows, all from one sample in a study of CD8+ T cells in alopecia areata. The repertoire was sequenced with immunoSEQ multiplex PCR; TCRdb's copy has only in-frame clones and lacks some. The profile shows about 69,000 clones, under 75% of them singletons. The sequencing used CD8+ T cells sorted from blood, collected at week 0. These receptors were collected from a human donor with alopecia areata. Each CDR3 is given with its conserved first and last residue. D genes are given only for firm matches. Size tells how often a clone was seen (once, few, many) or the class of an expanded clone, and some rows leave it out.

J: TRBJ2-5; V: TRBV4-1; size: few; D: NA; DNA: TGCGCCAGCAGCCAAGACAGAGCGGGAGAGACCCAGTACTTC; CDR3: CASSQDRAGETQYF
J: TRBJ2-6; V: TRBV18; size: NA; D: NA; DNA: TGTGCCAGCTCATCTGGAACTCTACCTGGGGCCAACGTCCTGACTTTC; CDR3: CASSSGTLPGANVLTF
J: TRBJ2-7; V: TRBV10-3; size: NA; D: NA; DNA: TGTGCCATCAGTGGTGCGGCCCTACTCGAGCAGTACTTC; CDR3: CAISGAALLEQYF
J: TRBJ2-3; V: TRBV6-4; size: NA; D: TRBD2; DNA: TGTGCCAGCAGTGAGCGGGGGGGATCCACAGATACGCAGTATTTT; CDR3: CASSERGGSTDTQYF
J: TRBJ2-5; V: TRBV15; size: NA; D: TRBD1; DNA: TGTGCCACCAGAAGGCTCCGGGACAGGGAATGGGAGACCCAGTACTTC; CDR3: CATRRLRDREWETQYF
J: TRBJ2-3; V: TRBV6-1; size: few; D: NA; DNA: TGTGCCAGCAGTGACGGAACGGGAGGCACAGATACGCAGTATTTT; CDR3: CASSDGTGGTDTQYF
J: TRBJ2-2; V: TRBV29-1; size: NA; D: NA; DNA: TGCAGCGGGGTAGCCGAGAACACCGGGGAGCTGTTTTTT; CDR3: CSGVAENTGELFF
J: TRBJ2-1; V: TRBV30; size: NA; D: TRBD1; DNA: TGTGCCTGGAGCGCCCTAGGACAGGGGGCGCCGGATGAGCAGTTCTTC; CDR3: CAWSALGQGAPDEQFF
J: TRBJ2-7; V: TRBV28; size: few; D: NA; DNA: TGTGCCAGCAGTTTGCGGGGAGACGAGCAGTACTTC; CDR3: CASSLRGDEQYF
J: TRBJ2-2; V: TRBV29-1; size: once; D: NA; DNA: TGCAGCGTTGTTCCGCCAGAGGGATCTACCGGGGAGCTGTTTTTT; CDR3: CSVVPPEGSTGELFF